This T cell receptor (beta chain) comes out of a study of blood T cell repertoires in COVID-19. At the level of the study: Samples taken during acute and convalescent COVID-19 were collected in the United States, Italy and Spain. T cells, B-cell-depleted T cells, or PBMCs provided the cDNA or gDNA that served as material.

The germline gives CDR1 GTSNPN, CDR2 SVGIG (reference sequence). V dropped 0 bases and J dropped 8; count of bases not matched to a gene: 6. The CDR3 is 13 residues long. Libraries were prepared by immunoSEQ multiplex PCR; TCRdb keeps only in-frame clonotypes and omits some of them. Of fewer than 150,000 clones in the sample, roughly 80% were seen once. Living in about 25 US areas, the participants were between roughly 18 and 89 years of age. Among Cohort 3 donors, those recovered had two negative PCRs, clearance, or symptom resolution. Input material: PBMCs or T cells enriched from blood (not recorded which). The chain uses TRBV30 and TRBJ1-2; 7 bases agree with TRBD1. This clonotype originated in a man in his thirties or forties who had recovered from COVID-19. The CDR3, as DNA: TGTGCCTGGAGTGTAGGGGGCGTGATAGGCTACACCTTC. This codes for CAWSVGGVIGYTF.